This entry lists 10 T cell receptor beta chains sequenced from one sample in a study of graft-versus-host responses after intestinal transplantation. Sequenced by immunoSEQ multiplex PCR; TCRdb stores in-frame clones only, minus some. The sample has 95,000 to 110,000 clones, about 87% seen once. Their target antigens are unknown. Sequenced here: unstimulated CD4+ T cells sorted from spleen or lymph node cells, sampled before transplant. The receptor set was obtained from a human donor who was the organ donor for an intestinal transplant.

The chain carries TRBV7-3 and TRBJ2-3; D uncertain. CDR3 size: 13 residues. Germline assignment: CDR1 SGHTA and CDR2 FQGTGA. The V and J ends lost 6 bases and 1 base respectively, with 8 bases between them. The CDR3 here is CASRPDGTDTQYF. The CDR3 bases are TGTGCCAGCAGGCCGGACGGCACAGATACGCAGTATTTT.

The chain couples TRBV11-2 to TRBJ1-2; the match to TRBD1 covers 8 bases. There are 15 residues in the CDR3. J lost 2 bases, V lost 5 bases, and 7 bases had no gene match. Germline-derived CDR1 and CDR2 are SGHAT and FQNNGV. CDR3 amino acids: CASSLTGTGNYGYTF. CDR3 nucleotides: TGTGCCAGCAGCCTAACCGGGACAGGAAACTATGGCTACACCTTC. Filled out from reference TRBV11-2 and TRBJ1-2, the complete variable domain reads EAGVAQSPRYKIIEKRQSVAFWCNPISGHATLYWYQQILGQGPKLLIQFQNNGVVDDSQLPKDRFSAERLKGVDSTLKIQPAKLEDSAVYLCASSLTGTGNYGYTFGSGTRLTVV.

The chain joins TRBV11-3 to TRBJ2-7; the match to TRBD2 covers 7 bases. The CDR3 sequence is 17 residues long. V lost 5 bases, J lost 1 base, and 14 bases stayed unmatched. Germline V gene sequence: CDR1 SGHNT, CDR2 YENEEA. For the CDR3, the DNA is TGTGCCAGCAGCCTCCCCCTCGGGGGAGGGAGGTCCTACGAGCAGTACTTC. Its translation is CASSLPLGGGRSYEQYF.

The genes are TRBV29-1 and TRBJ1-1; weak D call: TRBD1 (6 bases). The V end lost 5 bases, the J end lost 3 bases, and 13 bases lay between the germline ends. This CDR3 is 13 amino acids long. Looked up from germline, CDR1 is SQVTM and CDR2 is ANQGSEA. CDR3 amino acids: CSVRPRGHTEAFF. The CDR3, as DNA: TGCAGCGTTCGGCCCAGGGGACACACTGAAGCTTTCTTT.

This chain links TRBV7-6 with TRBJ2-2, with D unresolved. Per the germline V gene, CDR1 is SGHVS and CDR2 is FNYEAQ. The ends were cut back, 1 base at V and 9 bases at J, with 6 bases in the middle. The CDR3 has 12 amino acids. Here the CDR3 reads CASSLGPRELFF. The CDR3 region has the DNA TGTGCCAGCAGCTTAGGCCCCCGGGAGCTGTTTTTT.

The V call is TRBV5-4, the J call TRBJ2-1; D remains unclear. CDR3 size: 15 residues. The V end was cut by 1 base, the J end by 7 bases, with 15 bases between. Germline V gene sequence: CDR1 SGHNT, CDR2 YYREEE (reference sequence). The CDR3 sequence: CASSLSSRTGNEQFF. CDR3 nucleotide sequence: TGTGCCAGCAGCTTGTCCTCCCGAACGGGTAATGAGCAGTTCTTC.

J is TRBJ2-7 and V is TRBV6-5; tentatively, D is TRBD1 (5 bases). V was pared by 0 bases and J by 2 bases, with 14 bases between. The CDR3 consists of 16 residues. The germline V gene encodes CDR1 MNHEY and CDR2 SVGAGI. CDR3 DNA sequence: TGTGCCAGCAGTTACTCGAAGGGGAACTACCCCTACGAGCAGTACTTC. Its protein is CASSYSKGNYPYEQYF.

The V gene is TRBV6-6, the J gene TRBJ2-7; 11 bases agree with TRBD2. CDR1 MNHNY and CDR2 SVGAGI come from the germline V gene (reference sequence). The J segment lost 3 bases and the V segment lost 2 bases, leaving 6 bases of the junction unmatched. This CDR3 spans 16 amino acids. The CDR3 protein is CASSYVSSGGNYEQYF. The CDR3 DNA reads TGTGCCAGCAGTTACGTCTCTAGCGGGGGGAACTACGAGCAGTACTTC.

CDR3 nucleotides: TGTGCCAGCAGCTTAAAGACATTTTATGGCTACACCTTC. This gives the protein CASSLKTFYGYTF. The chain couples TRBV11-2 to TRBJ1-2; no clear D gene. Germline V gene data show CDR1 as SGHAT and CDR2 as FQNNGV. The V end lost 2 bases, the J end lost 5 bases, and 9 bases lay between the germline ends. The length of the CDR3 is 13 residues.

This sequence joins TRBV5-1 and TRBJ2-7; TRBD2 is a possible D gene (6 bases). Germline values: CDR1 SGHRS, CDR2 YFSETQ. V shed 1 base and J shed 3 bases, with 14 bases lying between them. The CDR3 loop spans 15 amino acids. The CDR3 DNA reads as TGCGCCAGCAGCTTGTCGCCGGGAGACGTCTACGAGCAGTACTTC. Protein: CASSLSPGDVYEQYF.